This T cell receptor beta chain originates from a study of cytotoxic CD8 clonotypes in ibrutinib-treated CLL. Points from the study as a whole: Investigators sampled sustained-remission and progressing patients at differing times. Higher circulating CD8+ T-cell counts strongly accompanied higher baseline clonality, above age-matched healthy donors.

Profiling relied on immunoSEQ multiplex PCR, and the TCRdb table lists in-frame clones only, not all of them. This sample has roughly 330,000 clones, with 67% found just once. The CDR3 is 11 amino acids. CDR1 SNHLY and CDR2 FYNNEI come from the germline V gene. The V end was cut by 5 bases, the J end by 8 bases, with 9 bases between. Comment on this clone: Its target is unknown.

The chain uses TRBV2 and TRBJ1-2, with D perhaps TRBD1 (5 bases). Sequenced here: PBMCs, sampled after 36 months of ibrutinib treatment. This TCR was recovered from a human donor with chronic lymphocytic leukemia. The chain's CDR3 is CASSMWGGYTF. The CDR3 DNA sequence: TGTGCCAGCAGTATGTGGGGGGGCTACACCTTC.